The TCR beta chain described here comes from a study of blood T cell repertoires in COVID-19. About the study: Samples came from the United States, Italy and Spain, spanning acute and convalescent COVID-19. PBMCs, B-cell-depleted T cells, or T cells were the source of the cDNA or gDNA that made up the material.

Data came from immunoSEQ multiplex PCR; TCRdb stores just in-frame clones and leaves some out. This sample has around 250,000 clones, with around nine tenths found just once. This CDR3 contains 16 residues. The germline V gene encodes CDR1 MNHNY and CDR2 SVGAGI (reference sequence). Trimming shortened V by 5 bases and J by 2 bases, and 17 bases separated the two germline ends. The chain couples TRBV6-6 to TRBJ2-3, with a possible D match to TRBD1 (5 bases). The sample comprised peripheral blood. The receptor was derived from an older woman who had recovered from COVID-19. CDR3 amino acids: CASSRARGRDTDTQYF. CDR3 nucleotides: TGTGCCAGCAGTCGAGCAAGAGGCAGGGACACAGATACGCAGTATTTT.